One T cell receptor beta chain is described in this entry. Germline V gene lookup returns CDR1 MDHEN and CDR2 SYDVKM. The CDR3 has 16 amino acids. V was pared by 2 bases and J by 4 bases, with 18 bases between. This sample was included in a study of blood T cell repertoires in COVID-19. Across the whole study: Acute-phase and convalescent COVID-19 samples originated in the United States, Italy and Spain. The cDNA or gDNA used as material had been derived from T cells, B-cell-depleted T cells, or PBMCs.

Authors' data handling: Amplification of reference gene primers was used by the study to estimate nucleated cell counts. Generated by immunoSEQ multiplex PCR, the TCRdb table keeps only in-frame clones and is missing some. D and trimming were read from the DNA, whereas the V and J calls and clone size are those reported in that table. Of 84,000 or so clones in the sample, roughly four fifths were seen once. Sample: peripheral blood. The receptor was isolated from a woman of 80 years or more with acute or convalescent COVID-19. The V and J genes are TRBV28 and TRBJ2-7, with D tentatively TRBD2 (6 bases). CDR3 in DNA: TGTGCCAGCAGTTTAGCGGGAAGGATCCCTCTATACGAGCAGTACTTC. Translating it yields CASSLAGRIPLYEQYF.